This paragraph covers one TCR beta chain sequence. As yet, its antigen is unknown. This sample stems from a study of shared clonotypes between healthy human individuals. Study-wide background: The donor group consisted of a couple of women and a few men, aged 18 to 49. Study-wide results and limits: Unshared clonotypes carried lower generation probabilities than those common to all four donors.

Libraries were prepared by immunoSEQ multiplex PCR; TCRdb keeps only in-frame clonotypes and omits some of them. Of about 1.1 million clones in the sample, 70% to 80% are singletons; the top ten hold 0.89%. Looked up from germline, CDR1 is SGHNT and CDR2 is YYREEE (reference sequence). The CDR3 contains 12 residues. V lost 3 bases and J 6 bases, leaving 6 bases between the germline ends. Negatively enriched CD4+ T cells were divided by CD45RA into naive and memory. The V and J genes are TRBV5-4 and TRBJ1-4; no firm D call. The sequenced material came from memory CD4+ T cells from PBMCs. The subset here: CD45RA-negative fraction. This receptor was taken from a man aged 18 to 30 in good health. Some clones in this sample may be carry-over from other donors' samples. Here the CDR3 DNA reads TGTGCCAGCAGCTCATTCGATGAAAAACTGTTTTTT. Translated: CASSSFDEKLFF.